A single sample gave rise to the 26 T cell receptor beta chains below, sequenced in a study of CD8+CD57+ T cells in acquired aplastic anemia. By flow cytometry, patients selected for sequencing had shown an expansion of CD8+CD57+ cells. TCR beta VDJ combinations and CDR3 sequences were profiled from genomic DNA. MiXCR was run by TCRdb on the reads, yielding one entry per CDR3 protein. The sample has around 430,000 distinct CDR3 sequences, less than 35% seen once; the top ten hold roughly 0.89%. Sequencing was carried out using sorted CD4+, CD8+, or CD8+CD57+ T cells (not recorded which) from PBMCs. The receptors were sampled from a human donor with aplastic anemia.

At least ten counts were recorded for this clonotype. The chain links TRBV19 to TRBJ2-7, with 9 bases identical to TRBD2. Germline CDR1 LNHDA, CDR2 SQIVND (reference sequence). The CDR3 has 15 residues. The J segment lost 2 bases and the V segment lost 4 bases, leaving 6 bases of the junction unmatched. The CDR3 is CASSRLAGEPYEQYF. The CDR3, as DNA: TGTGCCAGTAGTAGATTAGCGGGAGAACCCTACGAGCAGTACTTC.

Worth noting for this clonotype: A single base separates this from a much larger clone, so it may be a read error. The chain uses TRBV20-1 and TRBJ2-7; D is perhaps TRBD2 (5 bases). The CDR3 is 12 amino acids. Germline V gene lookup returns CDR1 DFQATT and CDR2 SNEGSKA (reference sequence). V was cut by 5 bases and J by 4 bases, with 12 bases left in between. DNA of the CDR3: TGCAGTGCTGGCTCCGGGGTTTACGAGCAGTACTTC. Protein: CSAGSGVYEQYF.

This clonotype was seen at least ten times. J is TRBJ1-2 and V is TRBV15; D is unclear. This CDR3 region has 15 residues. Germline V gene data show CDR1 as LNHNV and CDR2 as YYDKDF (reference sequence). V was clipped by 0 bases and J by 0 bases, with 8 bases between them. The CDR3 sequence: CATSREAQANYGYTF. CDR3 DNA sequence: TGTGCCACCAGCAGAGAAGCACAAGCTAACTATGGCTACACCTTC.

This clonotype was found a few times. Germline is not matched at one junction end, which may reflect a read error. The J gene is TRBJ1-2, the V gene TRBV6-1, with unresolved D. In germline, CDR1 is MNHNS, CDR2 SASEGT. The CDR3 runs to 12 residues. CDR3 coding DNA: TGTACCAGCAGTAAAGATAACTATGGCTACACCTTC. It is translated as CTSSKDNYGYTF.

The J gene is TRBJ2-2, the V gene TRBV14; TRBD1 aligns across 9 bases. The J segment lost 1 base and the V segment lost 4 bases, leaving 16 bases of the junction unmatched. Germline V gene sequence: CDR1 SGHDN, CDR2 FVKESK. The CDR3 spans 20 residues. The CDR3 DNA reads TGTGCCAGCAGCCCCGAAGCCGGGACAGGGAAAGGGGGGAACACCGGGGAGCTGTTTTTT. Residues: CASSPEAGTGKGGNTGELFF.

On this clonotype: A read error is possible here, since a much larger clone lies one base away. The chain combines TRBV19 with TRBJ1-1; D gene uncertain. The germline gives CDR1 LNHDA, CDR2 SQIVND (reference sequence). The length of the CDR3 is 14 residues. The CDR3: CASNIVRGNTEAFF. The CDR3 DNA reads TGTGCCAGTAATATAGTTCGGGGTAACACTGAAGCTTTCTTT.

This clonotype came up a few times. A single base separates this from a much larger clone, so it may be a read error. The chain has TRBV29-1 and TRBJ2-7; possible D gene TRBD2, 5 bases. Germline values: CDR1 SQVTM, CDR2 ANQGSEA. This CDR3 has 15 residues. In DNA, the CDR3 is TGCAGCGTTGTGTTCCCCCGGGGAAGCTCCTACGGGCAGTACTTC. It yields the protein CSVVFPRGSSYGQYF.

In this sample, this clonotype turned up a few times. The chain couples TRBV19 to TRBJ1-2; no clear D gene. Germline V lookup: CDR1 LNHDA, CDR2 SQIVND (reference sequence). The CDR3 is 13 residues long. Trimming took 9 bases from V and 4 from J, leaving 15 bases between them. The CDR3 sequence is CASSIQAGYGYTF. CDR3 nucleotides: TGTGCCAGCAGCATCCAGGCGGGCTATGGCTACACCTTC.

V is TRBV11-1 and J is TRBJ1-1; the D is unclear. Germline CDR1 SGHAT, CDR2 FQDESV (reference sequence). The CDR3 is 15 amino acids. V was clipped by 1 base and J by 2 bases, with 11 bases between them. CDR3: CASSLGLAENTEAFF. The CDR3 DNA reads TGTGCCAGCAGCTTAGGGTTGGCAGAAAACACTGAAGCTTTCTTT.

This chain connects TRBV19 to TRBJ2-2; no definite D call. Trimming left V 1 base short and J 5 bases short, with 14 bases between. There are 16 residues in the CDR3. Germline V gene data show CDR1 as LNHDA and CDR2 as SQIVND (reference sequence). The CDR3 is CASSIVPGYGTGELFF. CDR3 DNA: TGTGCCAGTAGTATAGTACCCGGGTACGGAACCGGGGAGCTGTTTTTT.

This clonotype came up a few times. The gene calls are TRBV3-1 and TRBJ1-5; no clear D. The CDR3 consists of 16 residues. V shed 0 bases and J shed 1 base, with 10 bases lying between them. Germline V gene sequence: CDR1 LGHDT, CDR2 YNNKEL (reference sequence). The CDR3 DNA reads as TGTGCCAGCAGCCAAGAGATGGGCGTGAGCAATCAGCCCCAGCATTTT. Its translation is CASSQEMGVSNQPQHF.

V and J are TRBV5-5 and TRBJ1-2; possibly TRBD1 for D (5 bases). The V gene lost 1 base and the J gene lost 7 bases, with 20 bases spanning the gap. CDR1 is SGHKS and CDR2 is YYEKEE in the germline V gene (reference sequence). CDR3 length equals 16 residues. CDR3 region: CASSLSGGFRGLGYTF. The CDR3 DNA follows: TGTGCCAGCAGCTTGTCGGGGGGGTTTCGTGGTCTTGGCTACACCTTC. The full variable domain, rest sourced from reference TRBV5-5 and TRBJ1-2, is DAGVTQSPTHLIKTRGQQVTLRCSPISGHKSVSWYQQVLGQGPQFIFQYYEKEERGRGNFPDRFSARQFPNYSSELNVNALLLGDSALYLCASSLSGGFRGLGYTFGSGTRLTVV.

As to this clonotype: Germline and junction disagree at one end, which may indicate a read error. The chain joins TRBV10-3 to TRBJ2-7; D not resolved. This CDR3 is built from 13 residues. Germline CDR1 reads ENHRY; CDR2 reads SYGVKD. CDR3 sequence: CAIGDAPHYEQYF. The CDR3, as DNA: TGTGCCATCGGTGATGCACCCCACTACGAGCAGTACTTC.

This clonotype was seen only a few times. The chain employs TRBV6-2 or TRBV6-3 and TRBJ2-7; unclear D gene. In germline, CDR1 is MNHEY, CDR2 SVGEGT. The CDR3 runs to 12 residues. Between the trimmed V and J ends, which lost 5 bases and 7 bases, there was a span of 12 bases. The CDR3 is CASSLSLGEQYF. The CDR3 DNA follows: TGTGCCAGCAGTCTCTCTCTGGGGGAGCAGTACTTC.

This clonotype was recorded only once. The genes are TRBV25-1 and TRBJ1-2, with D unresolved. In germline, CDR1 is MGHDK, CDR2 SYGVNS. The CDR3 runs 14 residues. V gave up 8 bases and J gave up 0 bases, with 13 bases separating them. CDR3 region: CASVGLQPNYGYTF. In DNA, the CDR3 is TGTGCCAGCGTTGGGTTACAGCCTAACTATGGCTACACCTTC.

There are many counts of this clonotype. The gene calls are TRBV20-1 and TRBJ2-3, with TRBD2 matching 11 bases. The ends lost 5 bases at V and 7 bases at J; junction bases unmatched: 5. The CDR3 totals 13 residues. Germline assignment: CDR1 DFQATT and CDR2 SNEGSKA (reference sequence). This CDR3 is CSASTSGENTQYF. The CDR3 DNA reads as TGCAGTGCTTCGACTAGCGGGGAGAATACGCAGTATTTT.

In its sample, this clonotype was seen many times. J is TRBJ2-7 and V is TRBV12-3 or TRBV12-4; TRBD1 is a possible D gene (6 bases). The V gene lost 6 bases and the J gene lost 0 bases, with 9 bases spanning the gap. This CDR3 has 13 amino acids. CDR3 nucleotides: TGTGCCAGCAGCTTACAGGGCTCCTACGAGCAGTACTTC. This sequence encodes CASSLQGSYEQYF.

This clonotype appeared many times. The V gene is TRBV7-6, the J gene TRBJ1-2, with D hard to call. CDR3 length: 14 amino acids. Trimming removed 1 base at V and 4 bases at J, with 10 bases between. The V gene's germline CDR1 is SGHVS and CDR2 FNYEAQ. This chain's CDR3 is CASSLGRFGYGYTF. The CDR3 bases are TGTGCCAGCAGCTTAGGGCGGTTCGGCTATGGCTACACCTTC.

This clonotype turned up a few times. The chain uses TRBV12-3 or TRBV12-4 and TRBJ1-5; TRBD1 is a possible D gene (5 bases). This CDR3 spans 15 amino acids. V gave up 3 bases and J gave up 7 bases, with 16 bases separating them. The chain's CDR3 is CASSLGGNGVQPQHF. Here the CDR3 DNA reads TGTGCCAGCAGTTTGGGGGGTAACGGGGTACAGCCCCAGCATTTT.

This clonotype was picked up a small number of times. The rearrangement uses TRBV7-9 and TRBJ2-1; 8 bases are shared with TRBD2. With V trimmed by 5 bases and J by 7 bases, 13 bases remained unmatched. There are 16 residues in the CDR3. Per germline, CDR1 SEHNR and CDR2 FQNEAQ (reference sequence). The CDR3: CASSDQFRTSLNEQFF. The CDR3 nucleotides read TGTGCCAGCAGCGACCAATTTAGGACTAGCCTTAATGAGCAGTTCTTC. The whole variable domain, remainder taken from reference TRBV7-9 and TRBJ2-1, is DTGVSQNPRHKITKRGQNVTFRCDPISEHNRLYWYRQTLGQGPEFLTYFQNEAQLEKSRLLSDRFSAERPKGSFSTLEIQRTEQGDSAMYLCASSDQFRTSLNEQFFGPGTRLTVL.

This clonotype was counted only a few times. V usage is TRBV7-2 and J usage is TRBJ2-7; D gene unclear. Looked up from germline, CDR1 is SGHTA and CDR2 is FQGNSA. V was clipped by 1 base and J by 6 bases, with 10 bases between them. CDR3 length: 13 amino acids. The CDR3 region is CASSLDLWGEQYF. The DNA for the CDR3 is TGTGCCAGCAGCTTAGATCTTTGGGGCGAGCAGTACTTC.

This chain connects TRBV20-1 to TRBJ1-1; tentative D call: TRBD1 (5 bases). Per germline, CDR1 DFQATT and CDR2 SNEGSKA (reference sequence). Trimming stripped 1 base from V and 4 bases from J, with 13 bases between. The CDR3 runs 14 residues. In nucleotides, the CDR3 is TGCAGTGCTAGAGTTTTTCGAGGGGTCACTGAAGCTTTCTTT. Protein sequence: CSARVFRGVTEAFF.

The sample holds a few counts of this clonotype. The V call is TRBV19, the J call TRBJ2-1; 9 bases line up with TRBD2. The CDR3 has 16 amino acids. J gave up 8 bases and V 5 bases, and 13 bases lay outside the gene matches. Germline-derived CDR1 and CDR2 are LNHDA and SQIVND (reference sequence). CDR3 DNA sequence: TGTGCCAGTAGTCCACGGGAGGTAGCGGGAGCCGATGAGCAGTTCTTC. Its translation is CASSPREVAGADEQFF. Full variable domain (missing parts from reference TRBV19 and TRBJ2-1): DGGITQSPKYLFRKEGQNVTLSCEQNLNHDAMYWYRQDPGQGLRLIYYSQIVNDFQKGDIAEGYSVSREKKESFPLTVTSAQKNPTAFYLCASSPREVAGADEQFFGPGTRLTVL.

This clonotype was recorded many times. The gene calls are TRBV19 and TRBJ1-2; D uncertain. This CDR3 has 16 residues. V dropped 3 bases and J dropped 4 bases, with 18 bases sitting between them. From germline, CDR1 is LNHDA and CDR2 SQIVND (reference sequence). The CDR3 here is CASSIISSQISYGYTF. CDR3 sequence (DNA): TGTGCCAGTAGTATCATTTCGTCCCAGATCTCCTATGGCTACACCTTC.

The rearrangement links TRBV3-1 to TRBJ1-4; D not certain. The CDR3 is made up of 12 amino acids. Germline V CDR1 and CDR2: LGHDT, YNNKEL (reference sequence). V lost 1 base to trimming and J lost 8 bases, with 5 bases between them. The chain's CDR3 is CASSQGEEKLFF. CDR3 in DNA: TGTGCCAGCAGCCAAGGGGAGGAAAAACTGTTTTTT.

A word on this clonotype: A read error is possible here, since a much larger clone lies one base away. This CDR3 reads CASSETGSFEQYF. CDR3 nucleotide sequence: TGCGCCAGCAGCGAGACAGGGTCGTTCGAGCAGTACTTC. The chain has TRBV5-1 and TRBJ2-7, with TRBD1 matching over 7 bases. Trimming cost V 4 bases and J 6 bases; bases outside gene matches: 7. The CDR3 has 13 residues. Germline-derived CDR1 and CDR2 are SGHRS and YFSETQ.